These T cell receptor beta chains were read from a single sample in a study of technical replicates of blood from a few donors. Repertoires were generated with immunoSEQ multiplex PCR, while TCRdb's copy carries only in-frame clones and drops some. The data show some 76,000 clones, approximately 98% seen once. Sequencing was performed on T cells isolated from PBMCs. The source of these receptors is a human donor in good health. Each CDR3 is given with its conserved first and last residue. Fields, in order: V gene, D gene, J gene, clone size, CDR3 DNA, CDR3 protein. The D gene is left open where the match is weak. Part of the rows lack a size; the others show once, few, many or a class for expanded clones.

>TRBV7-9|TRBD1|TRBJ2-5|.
TGTGCCAGCAGCGGACGACAGGGGGTAATAGAGACCCAGTACTTC
CASSGRQGVIETQYF
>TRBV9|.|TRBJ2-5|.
TGTGCCAGCAGCGTAGACCGGGAGAAGGGGACCCAGTACTTC
CASSVDREKGTQYF
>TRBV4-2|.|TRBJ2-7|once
TGTGCCAGCAGCCAAGAACCGAGGATTGAGCAGTACTTC
CASSQEPRIEQYF
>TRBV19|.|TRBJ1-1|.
TGTGCCAGTAAAAACAGCTTGAACACTGAAGCTTTCTTT
CASKNSLNTEAFF
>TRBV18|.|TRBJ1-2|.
TGTGCCAGCTCACCTACCCCACATGGTCCTGGCTACACCTTC
CASSPTPHGPGYTF
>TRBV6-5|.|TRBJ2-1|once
TGTGCCAGCAGTTACGCCTACGTGACAGTTCCTGAGCAGTTCTTC
CASSYAYVTVPEQFF
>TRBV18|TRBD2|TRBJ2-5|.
TGTGCCAGCTCACCGGCGCGGGAGCGGGGGGAGACCCAGTACTTC
CASSPARERGETQYF
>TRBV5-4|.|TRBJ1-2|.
TGTGCCAGCAGCTTGGGAACGGGACAAGCTAACTATGGCTACACCTTC
CASSLGTGQANYGYTF
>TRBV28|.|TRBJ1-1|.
TGTGCCAGCAGTCCCATTTCTAAAGCTTTCTTT
CASSPISKAFF
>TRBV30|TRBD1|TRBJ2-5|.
TGTGCCTGGAGCCAGGACAGGGGAGAGACCCAGTACTTC
CAWSQDRGETQYF
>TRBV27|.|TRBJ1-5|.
TGTGCCAGCAGTCCACCAGCGGGGCCCCAGCATTTT
CASSPPAGPQHF
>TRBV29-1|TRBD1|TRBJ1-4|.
TGCAGCGTTAAACCGGGACAGGGGAATGAAAAACTGTTTTTT
CSVKPGQGNEKLFF
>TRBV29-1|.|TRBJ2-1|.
TGCAGCGTTGCGGTACAAAGGGTCGGGGGTGAGCAGTTCTTC
CSVAVQRVGGEQFF
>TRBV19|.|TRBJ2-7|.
TGTGCCAGTACAAACAGCTTCCGCGAGCAGTACTTC
CASTNSFREQYF
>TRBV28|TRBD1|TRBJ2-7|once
TGTGCCAGCACCCAGTTTGGGCAGGGGGCACGCTACGAGCAGTACTTC
CASTQFGQGARYEQYF
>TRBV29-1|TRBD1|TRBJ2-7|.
TGCAGCGTTGTTTTTGGGACAGGGGGCTACGAGCAGTACTTC
CSVVFGTGGYEQYF
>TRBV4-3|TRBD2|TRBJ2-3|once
TGCGCCAGCAGCCAAGATAGCGGGGGGCGCGACACAGATACGCAGTATTTT
CASSQDSGGRDTDTQYF
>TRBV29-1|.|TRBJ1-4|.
TGCAGCGTCGACGGGGGGGCGCATGAAAAACTGTTTTTT
CSVDGGAHEKLFF
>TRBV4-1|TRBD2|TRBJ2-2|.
TGCGCCAGCAGCCAAGAACTAGCGGGAGGGAACACCGGGGAGCTGTTTTTT
CASSQELAGGNTGELFF
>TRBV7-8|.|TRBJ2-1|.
TGTGCCAGCAGCTTTTATAGCAATGAGCAGTTCTTC
CASSFYSNEQFF
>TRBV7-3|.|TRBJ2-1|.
TGTGCCAGCAGCTTATCGAAGGGACTGGGCTCCTACAATGAGCAGTTCTTC
CASSLSKGLGSYNEQFF
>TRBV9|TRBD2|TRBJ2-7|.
TGTGCCAGCAGCGTAGGTGGGACTAGCTCCTACGAGCAGTACTTC
CASSVGGTSSYEQYF
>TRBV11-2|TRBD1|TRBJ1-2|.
TGTGCCAGCAGCTTAGGAAACAGGGGGCGCGGGGCTAACTATGGCTACACCTTC
CASSLGNRGRGANYGYTF
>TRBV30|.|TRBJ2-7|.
TGTGCCTGGAGCGGCATTTCGGGGGTCTCCTACGAGCAGTACTTC
CAWSGISGVSYEQYF
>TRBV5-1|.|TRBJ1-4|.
TGCGCCAGCAGCTCACAGGTCTCCGGGTCTGAAAAACTGTTTTTT
CASSSQVSGSEKLFF
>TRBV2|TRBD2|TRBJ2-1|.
TGTGCCACTACCAGGGGGACTAGCGGGCCAGGTGGGCAGTTCTTC
CATTRGTSGPGGQFF
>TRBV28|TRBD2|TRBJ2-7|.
TGTGCCAGCAGTAAAACCGGGACTAGTGGGTACGAGCAGTACTTC
CASSKTGTSGYEQYF
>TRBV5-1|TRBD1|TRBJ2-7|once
TGCGCCAGCAGCTTGGAGGGACAGAAACTATACGAGCAGTACTTC
CASSLEGQKLYEQYF
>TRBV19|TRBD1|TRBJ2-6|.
TGTGCCAGTAGAACAGGGGGTTCTGGGGCCAACGTCCTGACTTTC
CASRTGGSGANVLTF
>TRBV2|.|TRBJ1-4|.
TGTGCCAGCAGAGACATGAGTGAAAAACTGTTTTTT
CASRDMSEKLFF